The 9 T cell receptor beta chains below come from one sample, sequenced in a study of blood T cell repertoires in COVID-19. Profiled with immunoSEQ multiplex PCR; TCRdb holds only in-frame clones, not every one. The table lists roughly 100,000 clones, approximately 82% of them singletons. Input material: peripheral blood. These receptors were obtained from a man between 65 and 85 years old with acute or convalescent COVID-19.

V is TRBV28 and J is TRBJ1-1, with 9 bases aligning to TRBD1. The CDR3 consists of 17 residues. Losses at the gene ends were 6 bases for V and 5 bases for J; bases not matched to a gene: 16. Per the germline V gene, CDR1 is MDHEN and CDR2 is SYDVKM. The CDR3 DNA reads as TGTGCCAGCAGCCGCATAGGGACAGGGATCGTACGGACTGAAGCTTTCTTT. This gives the protein CASSRIGTGIVRTEAFF.

The chain carries TRBV18 and TRBJ1-3, with TRBD1 matching over 8 bases. Germline V lookup: CDR1 KGHSH, CDR2 LQKENI. V lost 6 bases to trimming and J lost 8 bases; unmatched junction nucleotides: 6. The CDR3 consists of 13 residues. The CDR3 sequence: CASSGQGRDTIYF. CDR3 nucleotide sequence: TGTGCCAGCTCCGGACAGGGAAGGGACACCATATATTTT.

The chain couples TRBV19 to TRBJ2-7, with 7 positions matching TRBD2. Unmatched junction bases numbered 4, after V lost 5 bases and J lost 0 bases. Per germline, CDR1 LNHDA and CDR2 SQIVND (reference sequence). CDR3 length: 14 residues. CDR3 bases: TGTGCCAGTAGTCCCAGCGGGGACTCCTACGAGCAGTACTTC. This translates into CASSPSGDSYEQYF.

This chain connects TRBV2 to TRBJ2-1; the match to TRBD2 covers 9 bases. Looked up from germline, CDR1 is SNHLY and CDR2 is FYNNEI. The CDR3 sequence is 16 residues long. V shed 7 bases, J shed 1 base, and the junction held 8 bases outside the gene matches. Written as DNA, the CDR3 is TGTGCCAGCACGGTTAGCGGGAGAAGGTCCTACAATGAGCAGTTCTTC. This translates into CASTVSGRRSYNEQFF.

The chain couples TRBV21-1 to TRBJ1-2. TRBV21-1 is listed as a pseudogene. This CDR3 comprises 16 residues. The CDR3: CASSTERGGGRHGYTF. Here the CDR3 DNA reads TGTGCCAGCAGCACCGAGAGGGGGGGCGGTCGACATGGCTACACCTTC.

This rearrangement joins TRBV6-1 to TRBJ2-2; TRBD2 aligns across 8 bases. Germline lookup yields CDR1 MNHNS and CDR2 SASEGT. The ends lost 2 bases at V and 3 bases at J; junction bases unmatched: 14. The CDR3 loop spans 19 amino acids. In DNA form, the CDR3 reads TGTGCCAGCAGTGAATGGCGGGGGGCAATCGGGGTGGACACCGGGGAGCTGTTTTTT. Protein product: CASSEWRGAIGVDTGELFF.

The CDR3 sequence: CASSEKGIGEKLFF. DNA of the CDR3: TGTGCCAGCAGTGAAAAGGGGATAGGGGAAAAACTGTTTTTT. V usage is TRBV2 and J usage is TRBJ1-4; the D gene is possibly TRBD1 (5 bases). Germline CDR1 reads SNHLY; CDR2 reads FYNNEI. The CDR3 is 14 amino acids. Between the trimmed V and J ends, which lost 2 bases and 8 bases, there was a span of 12 bases.

The rearrangement joins TRBV13 to TRBJ1-6, with 9 bases that match TRBD1. V shed 4 bases, J shed 9 bases, and the junction held 4 bases outside the gene matches. The CDR3 contains 14 residues. The germline CDR1 and CDR2 sequences are PRHDT and FYEKMQ (reference sequence). Here the CDR3 reads CASSWDREGSPLHF. CDR3 coding DNA: TGTGCCAGCAGCTGGGACAGGGAAGGTTCACCCCTCCACTTT.

V is TRBV29-1 and J is TRBJ1-5; perhaps TRBD1 as D (5 bases). V lost 7 bases and J lost 3, with 13 bases in between. Per the germline V gene, CDR1 is SQVTM and CDR2 is ANQGSEA. The CDR3 totals 13 residues. CDR3 coding DNA: TGCAGCGCCTCAGGCGGGGCCAATCAGCCCCAGCATTTT. As protein: CSASGGANQPQHF.